This T cell receptor (beta chain) comes out of a study of T-cell reconstitution after alpha-beta-depleted transplantation in children. Unique molecular identifiers were used in preparing the TCRbeta library. Each CDR3 protein gets one entry after TCRdb re-called the PCR reads with MiXCR. Of about 600,000 distinct CDR3 sequences in the sample, about an eighth were seen once. The study, taken as a whole, reports: Recipient T cells and thymic progenitors that survived were the source of the high TCRbeta diversity seen at day 60 in some patients. The authors attributed T-cell counts and diversity one year after transplant mostly to newly produced T cells. As was reported, about two months after transplant, alpha-beta T cells came from several hundred expanded graft clones.

Trimming removed 5 bases at V and 5 bases at J, with 16 bases between. The CDR3 is made up of 15 amino acids. Concerning this clonotype itself: The antigen is unknown.

Sequencing was performed on PBMCs, mostly from graft donor cells, taken 360 days after TCRalphabeta/CD19-depleted stem cell transplant. The rearrangement joins TRBV12-3 or TRBV12-4 to TRBJ2-1, with D uncertain. This TCR was recovered from a male patient under 18 who had a stem cell transplant for acute myeloid leukemia, so the T cells may come from the graft donor. The CDR3 region has the DNA TGTGCCAGCAGTCCCCGCGGAGCTCCCAACAATGAGCAGTTCTTC. Protein product: CASSPRGAPNNEQFF.